Included here is one T cell receptor beta chain sequence, with context. This CDR3 comprises 14 residues. From germline, CDR1 is SGHTA and CDR2 FQGNSA. The V gene lost 0 bases and the J gene lost 2 bases, with 5 bases spanning the gap. The sample originates from a study of blood T cell repertoires in COVID-19. Background on the study: The cDNA or gDNA used as material had been derived from T cells, B-cell-depleted T cells, or PBMCs.

Original analysis: Nucleated cell number was recorded as an estimate derived from reference gene primer amplification. Libraries were prepared by immunoSEQ multiplex PCR; TCRdb keeps only in-frame clonotypes and omits some of them. The V and J calls and clone size are taken from that table; D and trimming were inferred from the DNA. The sample holds roughly 320,000 clones; around nine tenths are singletons and the top ten take over 1%. The genes are TRBV7-2 and TRBJ1-5, with unresolved D. The sequencing sample was made of peripheral blood. The source is a man aged 70 or older with acute or convalescent COVID-19. Here the CDR3 DNA reads TGTGCCAGCAGCTTAGCCTTCCGCAATCAGCCCCAGCATTTT. Residues: CASSLAFRNQPQHF.